A selection of T cell receptor beta chains follows, all from one sample in a study of T cells in Graves' hyperthyroidism and ophthalmopathy. TCRdb itself ran the multiplex PCR reads through MiXCR, one entry per CDR3 protein. The sample lists approximately 300,000 distinct CDR3 sequences, 16% occurring once. Sequenced input: blood. The source of these receptors is a young man with Graves' hyperthyroidism. Each CDR3 is given with its conserved first and last residue. The D gene is left open where the match is weak. For some rows the clone size is stated as once, few or many, or as a class when expanded; others skip it.

v_call: TRBV18
j_call: TRBJ2-3
cdr3_length: 14
d_call: NA
clone_size: few
cdr3_nt: TGTGCCAGCTCACGGCCTGCTAGCACAGATACGCAGTATTTT
cdr3_aa: CASSRPASTDTQYF

v_call: TRBV5-1
j_call: TRBJ1-4
cdr3_length: 14
d_call: TRBD1
clone_size: NA
cdr3_nt: TGCGCCAGCAGCTCACGAACAGGGGAAGAAAAACTGTTTTTT
cdr3_aa: CASSSRTGEEKLFF

v_call: TRBV6-1
j_call: TRBJ2-5
cdr3_length: 16
d_call: NA
clone_size: many
cdr3_nt: TGTGCCAGCAGTGAACGGATGCAGGGTTTACAAGAGACCCAGTACTTC
cdr3_aa: CASSERMQGLQETQYF

v_call: TRBV29-1
j_call: TRBJ1-3
cdr3_length: 13
d_call: TRBD1
clone_size: many
cdr3_nt: TGCAGCGCGTTCCTGGACAGGACGCTGGCCATATATTTT
cdr3_aa: CSAFLDRTLAIYF

v_call: TRBV9
j_call: TRBJ2-2
cdr3_length: 15
d_call: NA
clone_size: few
cdr3_nt: TGTGCCAGCAGCGGGACAGGGAGGGGGTACGGGGAGCTGTTTTTT
cdr3_aa: CASSGTGRGYGELFF

v_call: TRBV29-1
j_call: TRBJ2-7
cdr3_length: 14
d_call: TRBD2
clone_size: few
cdr3_nt: TGCAGCGTTTCTGGACTAGCGGGAGCTTCCGAGCAGTACTTC
cdr3_aa: CSVSGLAGASEQYF

v_call: TRBV3-1
j_call: TRBJ2-5
cdr3_length: 15
d_call: TRBD2
clone_size: NA
cdr3_nt: TGTGCCAGCAGCGTCCGACTAGCGGGGGCGGAGACCCAGTACTTC
cdr3_aa: CASSVRLAGAETQYF

v_call: TRBV20-1
j_call: TRBJ1-2
cdr3_length: 13
d_call: NA
clone_size: many
cdr3_nt: TGCAGTGCTAGGCGGGGTTCTAACTATGGCTACACCTTC
cdr3_aa: CSARRGSNYGYTF

v_call: TRBV29-1
j_call: TRBJ1-5
cdr3_length: 12
d_call: NA
clone_size: few
cdr3_nt: TGCAGCGTGTCGGACGGTGGTCAGCCCCAGCATTTT
cdr3_aa: CSVSDGGQPQHF

v_call: TRBV4-1
j_call: TRBJ1-2
cdr3_length: 14
d_call: NA
clone_size: NA
cdr3_nt: TGCGCCAGCAGCCACACACTCCGGGACTATGGCTACACCTTC
cdr3_aa: CASSHTLRDYGYTF

v_call: TRBV7-9
j_call: TRBJ2-7
cdr3_length: 13
d_call: NA
clone_size: many
cdr3_nt: TGTGCCAGCAGCTCCCTTGGTTGGGTTGAGCAGTACTTC
cdr3_aa: CASSSLGWVEQYF

v_call: TRBV28
j_call: TRBJ2-1
cdr3_length: 17
d_call: TRBD2
clone_size: NA
cdr3_nt: TGTGCCAGCAGTTTCTCCCTCACTAGCGGGAATATAAATGAGCAGTTCTTC
cdr3_aa: CASSFSLTSGNINEQFF

v_call: TRBV11-3
j_call: TRBJ2-1
cdr3_length: 15
d_call: NA
clone_size: many
cdr3_nt: TGTGCCAGCAGCTCCGCCGGGAGAAGATACAATGAGCAGTTCTTC
cdr3_aa: CASSSAGRRYNEQFF

v_call: TRBV4-1
j_call: TRBJ2-3
cdr3_length: 17
d_call: TRBD1
clone_size: NA
cdr3_nt: TGCGCCAGCAGCCAAGAACGAGGGGACAGGGTTACAGATACGCAGTATTTT
cdr3_aa: CASSQERGDRVTDTQYF

v_call: TRBV20-1
j_call: TRBJ2-1
cdr3_length: 11
d_call: NA
clone_size: many
cdr3_nt: TGCAGTGCTAGGGTCGGTCATGAGCAGTTCTTC
cdr3_aa: CSARVGHEQFF

v_call: TRBV12-3/TRBV12-4
j_call: TRBJ1-2
cdr3_length: 13
d_call: TRBD1
clone_size: NA
cdr3_nt: TGTGCCAGCAGTTTAGGGACAGGCTATGACTACACCTTC
cdr3_aa: CASSLGTGYDYTF

v_call: TRBV3-1
j_call: TRBJ1-2
cdr3_length: 13
d_call: NA
clone_size: many
cdr3_nt: TGTGCCAGCAGCCAAGTCGGCGGAAGTGGCTACACCTTC
cdr3_aa: CASSQVGGSGYTF

v_call: TRBV5-1
j_call: TRBJ2-3
cdr3_length: 17
d_call: TRBD1
clone_size: NA
cdr3_nt: TGCGCCAGCAGCTCCCCGGGGGGGACAGGGGGCGAAGATACGCAGTATTTT
cdr3_aa: CASSSPGGTGGEDTQYF

v_call: TRBV5-1
j_call: TRBJ2-1
cdr3_length: 14
d_call: NA
clone_size: many
cdr3_nt: TGCGCCAGCAGCTTGTCCGTGGAGAACAATGAGCAGTTCTTC
cdr3_aa: CASSLSVENNEQFF

v_call: TRBV3-1
j_call: TRBJ1-1
cdr3_length: 13
d_call: NA
clone_size: many
cdr3_nt: TGTGCCAGCAGCCAAGGATACAGGGCCCAAGCTTTCTTT
cdr3_aa: CASSQGYRAQAFF

v_call: TRBV19
j_call: TRBJ1-1
cdr3_length: 17
d_call: NA
clone_size: few
cdr3_nt: TGTGCCAGTAGTTTATCTAAGGGGGGATTGAAGACCACTGAAGCTTTCTTT
cdr3_aa: CASSLSKGGLKTTEAFF

v_call: TRBV30
j_call: TRBJ2-3
cdr3_length: 12
d_call: NA
clone_size: few
cdr3_nt: TGTGCCTGCCGCTCGGGGTTAGATACGCAGTATTTT
cdr3_aa: CACRSGLDTQYF

v_call: TRBV11-2
j_call: TRBJ2-1
cdr3_length: 13
d_call: NA
clone_size: many
cdr3_nt: TGTGCCAGCAGCACTGGACCCAACAATGAGCAGTTCTTC
cdr3_aa: CASSTGPNNEQFF

v_call: TRBV5-1
j_call: TRBJ2-6
cdr3_length: 15
d_call: NA
clone_size: many
cdr3_nt: TGTGCCAGCAGTTTAGGAGGCTCTGGGGCCAACGTCCTGACTTTC
cdr3_aa: CASSLGGSGANVLTF

v_call: TRBV7-2
j_call: TRBJ1-5
cdr3_length: 14
d_call: TRBD1
clone_size: few
cdr3_nt: TGTGCCAGCAGCACGGACAGGGGGCACCAGCCCCAGCATTTT
cdr3_aa: CASSTDRGHQPQHF

v_call: TRBV27
j_call: TRBJ2-3
cdr3_length: 14
d_call: NA
clone_size: many
cdr3_nt: TGTGCCAGCAGCGGCTTTGGGGGCACAGATACGCAGTATTTT
cdr3_aa: CASSGFGGTDTQYF

v_call: TRBV12-3/TRBV12-4
j_call: TRBJ1-1
cdr3_length: 13
d_call: NA
clone_size: many
cdr3_nt: TGTGCCAGCACAAGTAGTGGAGGGAGAGAAGCTTTCTTT
cdr3_aa: CASTSSGGREAFF

v_call: TRBV2
j_call: TRBJ1-1
cdr3_length: 13
d_call: NA
clone_size: many
cdr3_nt: TGTGCCAGCATGAACACAGGGAACACTGAAGCTTTCTTT
cdr3_aa: CASMNTGNTEAFF

v_call: TRBV7-9
j_call: TRBJ2-1
cdr3_length: 16
d_call: TRBD2
clone_size: many
cdr3_nt: TGTGCCAGCAGCCAAACGTGGGCTAGCGGGAGACGGGAGCAGTTCTTC
cdr3_aa: CASSQTWASGRREQFF

v_call: TRBV11-3
j_call: TRBJ2-5
cdr3_length: 15
d_call: NA
clone_size: many
cdr3_nt: TGTGCCAGCAGCTTAGATCAGACTCGACAAGAGACCCAGTACTTC
cdr3_aa: CASSLDQTRQETQYF

v_call: TRBV27
j_call: TRBJ2-1
cdr3_length: 16
d_call: NA
clone_size: many
cdr3_nt: TGTGCCAGCAGTTCCACCCACGACGGACCCTACAATGAGCAGTTCTTC
cdr3_aa: CASSSTHDGPYNEQFF

v_call: TRBV6-1
j_call: TRBJ2-4
cdr3_length: 13
d_call: TRBD2
clone_size: NA
cdr3_nt: TGTGCCAGCAGTTGGCCGGGGGGGAACATTCAGTACTTC
cdr3_aa: CASSWPGGNIQYF

v_call: TRBV5-5
j_call: TRBJ1-6
cdr3_length: 13
d_call: NA
clone_size: few
cdr3_nt: TGTGCCAGCAGCTCGGGACCGGAATCACCCCTCCACTTT
cdr3_aa: CASSSGPESPLHF

v_call: TRBV20-1
j_call: TRBJ2-3
cdr3_length: 14
d_call: TRBD2
clone_size: NA
cdr3_nt: TGCAGTGCTGCTCGACTAGCGGGAAAAGATACGCAGTATTTT
cdr3_aa: CSAARLAGKDTQYF

v_call: TRBV3-1
j_call: TRBJ1-1
cdr3_length: 16
d_call: NA
clone_size: many
cdr3_nt: TGTGCCAGCAGCCAAGATCTTGGACACACGAACACTGAAGCTTTCTTT
cdr3_aa: CASSQDLGHTNTEAFF

v_call: TRBV12-3/TRBV12-4
j_call: TRBJ2-3
cdr3_length: 15
d_call: TRBD2
clone_size: few
cdr3_nt: TGTGCCAGCAGGGCGACTAGCGGCCGTTCAGATACGCAGTATTTT
cdr3_aa: CASRATSGRSDTQYF

v_call: TRBV30
j_call: TRBJ1-4
cdr3_length: 13
d_call: NA
clone_size: many
cdr3_nt: TGTGCCTGGATGGGGTCGCCTAATGAAAAACTGTTTTTT
cdr3_aa: CAWMGSPNEKLFF

v_call: TRBV28
j_call: TRBJ2-1
cdr3_length: 14
d_call: TRBD2
clone_size: NA
cdr3_nt: TGTGCCAGCAGCCCCCGGGAGGCCTACAATGAGCAGTTCTTC
cdr3_aa: CASSPREAYNEQFF

v_call: TRBV2
j_call: TRBJ2-2
cdr3_length: 13
d_call: NA
clone_size: many
cdr3_nt: TGTGCCAGTCAACCCCTTGGTACCGGGGAGCTGTTTTTT
cdr3_aa: CASQPLGTGELFF

v_call: TRBV20-1
j_call: TRBJ2-3
cdr3_length: 16
d_call: TRBD2
clone_size: many
cdr3_nt: TGCAGTGCAACCGGGACTAGCGGGAGGGCGCAAGATACGCAGTATTTT
cdr3_aa: CSATGTSGRAQDTQYF

v_call: TRBV28
j_call: TRBJ1-6
cdr3_length: 15
d_call: TRBD1
clone_size: many
cdr3_nt: TGTGCCAGCAGCAAAGACAGGGTCTACCATTCACCCCTCCACTTT
cdr3_aa: CASSKDRVYHSPLHF